These 20 T cell receptor beta chains were all obtained from the same sample, sequenced in a study of cytomegalovirus exposure and HLA in healthy donors. Both 60 Vbeta primers and 13 Jbeta primers went into the PCR. Here immunoSEQ multiplex PCR was the method, and the copy in TCRdb shows in-frame clones only, minus some. The sample carries around 140,000 clones, more than 70% recorded once. The sequenced sample was PBMCs. These receptors originate from a woman in her fifties or sixties in good health and CMV-seronegative.

The sample holds a few counts of this clone. The chain joins TRBV5-5 to TRBJ2-3; 7 positions match TRBD1. Unmatched junction bases numbered 6, after V lost 0 bases and J lost 2 bases. The length of the CDR3 is 16 residues. Germline V lookup: CDR1 SGHKS, CDR2 YYEKEE (reference sequence). CDR3: CASSLETGTATDTQYF. CDR3 sequence (DNA): TGTGCCAGCAGCTTGGAGACAGGGACAGCCACAGATACGCAGTATTTT. Supplemented by reference TRBV5-5 and TRBJ2-3, the full variable domain reads DAGVTQSPTHLIKTRGQQVTLRCSPISGHKSVSWYQQVLGQGPQFIFQYYEKEERGRGNFPDRFSARQFPNYSSELNVNALLLGDSALYLCASSLETGTATDTQYFGPGTRLTVL.

This sequence joins TRBV29-1 and TRBJ1-2, with D perhaps TRBD1 (6 bases). The CDR3 runs to 13 residues. V was pared by 1 base and J by 4 bases, with 10 bases between. Germline assignment: CDR1 SQVTM and CDR2 ANQGSEA. Here the CDR3 reads CSVEGGPGYGYTF. The CDR3 bases are TGCAGCGTTGAAGGGGGGCCAGGCTATGGCTACACCTTC.

The chain couples TRBV2 to TRBJ1-2; a weak D match, TRBD1 (6 bases). The CDR3 extends over 15 amino acids. The V gene lost 6 bases and the J gene lost 4 bases, with 18 bases spanning the gap. CDR1 is SNHLY, CDR2 FYNNEI, per germline. In DNA form, the CDR3 reads TGTGCCAGCAGCGCTATGGCAGGGGTTATCTATGGCTACACCTTC. It yields the protein CASSAMAGVIYGYTF.

The J gene is TRBJ1-3, the V gene TRBV5-4; D not certain. V shed 0 bases and J shed 7 bases, with 5 bases lying between them. Germline loops: CDR1 SGHNT, CDR2 YYREEE (reference sequence). The CDR3 runs to 12 residues. The CDR3 loop is CASSLGANTIYF. The CDR3 DNA is TGTGCCAGCAGCTTGGGGGCTAACACCATATATTTT.

This clone appeared a single time. The chain links TRBV11-3 to TRBJ2-5; possible D gene TRBD1, 6 bases. CDR1 and CDR2 from the germline V gene are SGHNT and YENEEA. V shed 5 bases and J shed 5 bases, with 12 bases lying between them. There are 13 residues in the CDR3. CDR3: CASSPQGEETQYF. CDR3 in DNA: TGTGCCAGCAGCCCACAGGGAGAGGAGACCCAGTACTTC.

The chain carries TRBV7-3 and TRBJ2-6; possibly TRBD2 for D (6 bases). CDR1 is SGHTA and CDR2 is FQGTGA in the germline V gene. This CDR3 contains 17 residues. With 2 bases removed from V and 1 base from J, the gap between germline ends came to 12 bases. CDR3 DNA: TGTGCCAGCAGCTTATACCCGGGGGTATCTGGGGCCAACGTCCTGACTTTC. This translates into CASSLYPGVSGANVLTF. Supplemented by reference TRBV7-3 and TRBJ2-6, the full variable domain reads GAGVSQTPSNKVTEKGKYVELRCDPISGHTALYWYRQSLGQGPEFLIYFQGTGAADDSGLPNDRFFAVRPEGSVSTLKIQRTERGDSAVYLCASSLYPGVSGANVLTFGAGSRLTVL.

The chain combines TRBV2 with TRBJ2-3; D is undetermined. The CDR3 is 14 amino acids. V shed 6 bases and J shed 7 bases, with 17 bases lying between them. Looked up from germline, CDR1 is SNHLY and CDR2 is FYNNEI. CDR3 in amino acids: CASRAGLTTHTQYF. DNA for the CDR3: TGTGCCAGCAGGGCTGGCCTCACTACACATACGCAGTATTTT.

The chain couples TRBV29-1 to TRBJ2-7, with TRBD2 as a possible D gene (5 bases). The CDR3 spans 13 residues. Between the trimmed V and J ends, which lost 7 bases and 2 bases, there was a span of 15 bases. Germline V CDR1 and CDR2: SQVTM, ANQGSEA. The CDR3 bases are TGCAGCGCCCGGTGGGCGGGTGCCTACGAGCAGTACTTC. It specifies CSARWAGAYEQYF.

For this clone: The same CDR3 also results from other DNA sequences found in this sample. The chain employs TRBV7-9 and TRBJ2-1, with TRBD1 matching 10 bases. Losses at the gene ends were 5 bases for V and 2 bases for J; bases not matched to a gene: 3. This CDR3 comprises 15 residues. Germline values: CDR1 SEHNR, CDR2 FQNEAQ (reference sequence). The CDR3 sequence: CASSPGTGAYNEQFF. The CDR3 DNA reads TGTGCCAGCAGCCCCGGGACAGGGGCCTACAATGAGCAGTTCTTC.

The chain couples TRBV29-1 to TRBJ2-2; 9 bases match TRBD1. This CDR3 spans 17 amino acids. CDR1 is SQVTM and CDR2 is ANQGSEA in the germline V gene. The ends lost 1 base at V and 0 bases at J; junction bases unmatched: 6. CDR3 in amino acids: CSVEASRTGANTGELFF. DNA of the CDR3: TGCAGCGTTGAAGCCTCAAGGACAGGGGCGAACACCGGGGAGCTGTTTTTT.

V and J are TRBV5-4 and TRBJ2-1; 8 nucleotides match TRBD1. Germline V lookup: CDR1 SGHNT, CDR2 YYREEE (reference sequence). This CDR3 has 15 amino acids. With V trimmed by 4 bases and J by 4 bases, 7 bases remained unmatched. CDR3 DNA sequence: TGTGCCAGCAGCGAACGACAGGGGCTATACAATGAGCAGTTCTTC. This gives the protein CASSERQGLYNEQFF.

This clone has just a few counts. The J gene is TRBJ2-1, the V gene TRBV5-1, with D possibly matching TRBD1 (6 bases). Trimming took off 2 bases at V and 6 bases at J, with 9 bases between the two ends. Germline values: CDR1 SGHRS, CDR2 YFSETQ. CDR3 size: 13 residues. The CDR3 bases are TGCGCCAGCAGCTTCGAACAGGGCAATGAGCAGTTCTTC. It encodes CASSFEQGNEQFF.

This clone appeared a single time. V usage is TRBV28 and J usage is TRBJ2-7; D not resolved. This CDR3 contains 14 residues. Per germline, CDR1 MDHEN and CDR2 SYDVKM. Trimming stripped 5 bases from V and 2 bases from J, with 13 bases between. CDR3 protein: CASSTSPITYEQYF. CDR3 DNA: TGTGCCAGCAGTACATCCCCGATCACCTACGAGCAGTACTTC.

V and J are TRBV7-2 and TRBJ2-7; 8 nucleotides align to TRBD2. This CDR3 comprises 18 residues. The J segment lost 0 bases and the V segment lost 2 bases, leaving 12 bases of the junction unmatched. Germline V gene data show CDR1 as SGHTA and CDR2 as FQGNSA. The CDR3 bases are TGTGCCAGCAGCTTATTTGGCAATTGGCGGGAGGTCTCCTACGAGCAGTACTTC. This sequence encodes CASSLFGNWREVSYEQYF.

This chain links TRBV28 with TRBJ2-3, with D maybe TRBD1 (6 bases). Germline CDR1 is MDHEN and CDR2 is SYDVKM. V was cut by 0 bases and J by 2 bases, with 12 bases left in between. The CDR3 runs 16 residues. The CDR3 is CASSLWGAPSTDTQYF. CDR3 nucleotide sequence: TGTGCCAGCAGTTTATGGGGGGCACCCTCCACAGATACGCAGTATTTT.

This clone came up a few times. The rearrangement uses TRBV7-2 and TRBJ1-3; D is possibly TRBD1 (6 bases). CDR1 is SGHTA, CDR2 FQGNSA, per germline. This CDR3 is 15 amino acids long. Trimming pared 5 bases from V and 4 bases from J, leaving 15 bases between. The CDR3 sequence: CASSQGSVVGNTIYF. The CDR3 DNA reads TGTGCCAGCAGCCAGGGGTCGGTGGTGGGAAACACCATATATTTT.

CDR3 in amino acids: CASSPLTSGGANEQFF. In DNA, the CDR3 is TGCGCCAGCAGCCCCTTGACTAGCGGGGGGGCCAATGAGCAGTTCTTC. This rearrangement joins TRBV5-1 to TRBJ2-1; 14 nucleotides match TRBD2. Germline CDR1 is SGHRS and CDR2 is YFSETQ. The length of the CDR3 is 16 residues. Trimming removed 4 bases from V and 6 bases from J; junction bases left unmatched: 6.

The chain couples TRBV13 to TRBJ2-7; D is unresolved. Trimming took 4 bases from V and 2 from J, leaving 12 bases between them. CDR1 is PRHDT, CDR2 FYEKMQ, per germline (reference sequence). The CDR3 sequence is 14 residues long. CDR3 sequence (DNA): TGTGCCAGCAGCTCCCTCCCGGGTACCTACGAGCAGTACTTC. Protein: CASSSLPGTYEQYF.

This chain connects TRBV6-5 to TRBJ1-5; 7 nucleotides align to TRBD1. CDR3 length: 15 amino acids. J gave up 2 bases and V 6 bases, and 7 bases lay outside the gene matches. CDR1 and CDR2 (germline): MNHEY, SVGAGI. The CDR3 DNA follows: TGTGCCAGCAGGGAACTTACAGGGGGCAATCAGCCCCAGCATTTT. As protein: CASRELTGGNQPQHF.

The chain is built from TRBV28 and TRBJ1-2; D remains ambiguous. Germline-derived CDR1 and CDR2 are MDHEN and SYDVKM. V lost 3 bases to trimming and J lost 4 bases, with 9 bases between them. The length of the CDR3 is 13 residues. CDR3 DNA: TGTGCCAGCAGTTTGCGAGGGCCCTATGGCTACACCTTC. Its protein is CASSLRGPYGYTF.